Below are 4 T cell receptor beta chains sequenced from a single sample in a study of blood T cell repertoires in COVID-19. Some clones are missing from TCRdb's copy, which holds only in-frame ones; the method was immunoSEQ multiplex PCR. The sample lists more than 250,000 clones; about 86% were seen once. The specimen was peripheral blood. Source of these receptors: a woman in her 50s with acute or convalescent COVID-19.

This clone showed up just once. The rearrangement links TRBV7-2 to TRBJ2-1; unclear D gene. The V and J ends lost 5 bases and 3 bases respectively, with 11 bases between them. CDR3 length equals 14 residues. The germline V gene encodes CDR1 SGHTA and CDR2 FQGNSA. CDR3 DNA: TGTGCCAGCAGCCCGGTGGTCAACTACAATGAGCAGTTCTTC. Translating gives CASSPVVNYNEQFF.

Concerning this clone: This specimen includes other DNA sequences encoding the same CDR3. The chain uses TRBV7-7 and TRBJ2-1; 9 positions agree with TRBD2. V was clipped by 5 bases and J by 0 bases; unmatched bases: 2. The V gene's germline CDR1 is SSHAT and CDR2 FNYEAQ (reference sequence). The CDR3 is 15 residues long. The CDR3 DNA sequence: TGTGCCAGCAGCCCACTAGCGGGCTCCTACAATGAGCAGTTCTTC. This sequence encodes CASSPLAGSYNEQFF.

J is TRBJ2-3 and V is TRBV14, with 8 nucleotides matching TRBD2. This CDR3 comprises 15 residues. The germline gives CDR1 SGHDN, CDR2 FVKESK. The trim removed 4 bases at V and 0 bases at J, leaving 3 bases unmatched. The CDR3 DNA is TGTGCCAGCAGCCGACTAGCGTCCAGCACAGATACGCAGTATTTT. Protein: CASSRLASSTDTQYF.

The chain combines TRBV5-1 with TRBJ2-5, with D tentatively TRBD2 (6 bases). This CDR3 is built from 15 residues. Germline V CDR1 and CDR2: SGHRS, YFSETQ. V shed 6 bases and J shed 4 bases, with 19 bases lying between them. The CDR3 nucleotides read TGCGCCAGCACCCCCGTCGGCCTAGCGCTAGAGACCCAGTACTTC. Its translation is CASTPVGLALETQYF.